Listed below are T cell receptor beta chains from one sample, sequenced in a study of identical twins. Each CDR3 protein is one row after TCRdb ran MiXCR on the 5' RACE reads. The table records approximately 630,000 distinct CDR3 sequences, just over 7% of them present only once. The same data also went into a second study, on yellow fever vaccine responses in identical twins.

The sample consisted of PBMCs. These receptors were collected from a woman between 18 and 29 years old in good health. Each CDR3 is given with its conserved first and last residue. Fields, in order: V gene, J gene, CDR3 protein.

v_gene: TRBV12-3/TRBV12-4
j_gene: TRBJ2-7
CDR3aa: CASSPRTGIHEQYF

v_gene: TRBV20-1
j_gene: TRBJ2-2
CDR3aa: CSARGPGTANTGELFF

v_gene: TRBV4-1
j_gene: TRBJ2-2
CDR3aa: CASSYSGTSGTGELFF

v_gene: TRBV29-1
j_gene: TRBJ2-1
CDR3aa: CSSARFGMSYNEQFF

v_gene: TRBV9
j_gene: TRBJ2-5
CDR3aa: CASSPLAGTQETQYF

v_gene: TRBV28
j_gene: TRBJ1-4
CDR3aa: CASRGHINEKLFF

v_gene: TRBV29-1
j_gene: TRBJ2-3
CDR3aa: CSVEVYHTDTQYF

v_gene: TRBV24-1
j_gene: TRBJ2-2
CDR3aa: CATSDNQGSYTGELFF

v_gene: TRBV6-1
j_gene: TRBJ1-1
CDR3aa: CASSDGRGTEAFF

v_gene: TRBV29-1
j_gene: TRBJ2-5
CDR3aa: CSVSSGGETQYF

v_gene: TRBV3-1
j_gene: TRBJ1-6
CDR3aa: CASSQGYFGGSYNSPLHF

v_gene: TRBV11-1
j_gene: TRBJ2-3
CDR3aa: CASSLDRLAGGFADTQYF

v_gene: TRBV10-3
j_gene: TRBJ1-2
CDR3aa: CAISDLSTGGGYTF

v_gene: TRBV18
j_gene: TRBJ2-5
CDR3aa: CASSLTGQEETQYF

v_gene: TRBV12-3/TRBV12-4
j_gene: TRBJ2-7
CDR3aa: CASSLRGALSHEQYF

v_gene: TRBV24-1
j_gene: TRBJ2-2
CDR3aa: CAVQGAGTGELFF

v_gene: TRBV27
j_gene: TRBJ2-1
CDR3aa: CASRGGRGRNEQFF

v_gene: TRBV11-2
j_gene: TRBJ1-1
CDR3aa: CASSDKRVFDTEAFF

v_gene: TRBV5-1
j_gene: TRBJ2-5
CDR3aa: CASSTGGTGGQETQYF

v_gene: TRBV10-3
j_gene: TRBJ2-3
CDR3aa: CAISGVGTDTQYF

v_gene: TRBV5-1
j_gene: TRBJ2-2
CDR3aa: CASSSPTSGSYIGELFF

v_gene: TRBV20-1
j_gene: TRBJ2-1
CDR3aa: CSARGSGSSYNEQFF

v_gene: TRBV10-3
j_gene: TRBJ2-6
CDR3aa: CAISDRGTTGANVLTF

v_gene: TRBV7-6
j_gene: TRBJ2-2
CDR3aa: CASSETGQRGNTGELFF

v_gene: TRBV3-1
j_gene: TRBJ2-5
CDR3aa: CASSLARQGQETQYF

v_gene: TRBV2
j_gene: TRBJ2-1
CDR3aa: CASSGPGTSGLNEQFF

v_gene: TRBV7-9
j_gene: TRBJ2-7
CDR3aa: CASSPRAQAYEQYF

v_gene: TRBV3-1
j_gene: TRBJ2-7
CDR3aa: CASSQSDAYEQYF

v_gene: TRBV18
j_gene: TRBJ2-7
CDR3aa: CASSLGTGFVGTNEQYF

v_gene: TRBV27
j_gene: TRBJ2-7
CDR3aa: CASKRGTYEQYF

v_gene: TRBV2
j_gene: TRBJ2-2
CDR3aa: CASRLIDRGRTGELFF

v_gene: TRBV7-6
j_gene: TRBJ2-5
CDR3aa: CASSFGLQETQYF

v_gene: TRBV12-3/TRBV12-4
j_gene: TRBJ2-3
CDR3aa: CASRLSGRAVADTQYF

v_gene: TRBV7-9
j_gene: TRBJ1-5
CDR3aa: CASSLVDGNQPQHF

v_gene: TRBV11-2
j_gene: TRBJ1-4
CDR3aa: CASSLGGTINEKLFF

v_gene: TRBV6-1
j_gene: TRBJ2-5
CDR3aa: CASSAPGPLGETQYF

v_gene: TRBV5-1
j_gene: TRBJ2-1
CDR3aa: CASSLRTSGSAGEQFF

v_gene: TRBV20-1
j_gene: TRBJ1-1
CDR3aa: CSARSQGRTDTEAFF

v_gene: TRBV10-3
j_gene: TRBJ2-5
CDR3aa: CAIGIGRESETQYF

v_gene: TRBV12-3/TRBV12-4
j_gene: TRBJ2-7
CDR3aa: CASSLGPAGVYEQYF

v_gene: TRBV2
j_gene: TRBJ2-5
CDR3aa: CASSGIAGNQETQYF

v_gene: TRBV12-3/TRBV12-4
j_gene: TRBJ2-7
CDR3aa: CASSLWGRRWEQYF

v_gene: TRBV13
j_gene: TRBJ2-3
CDR3aa: CASSPTGGRAFDDTQYF

v_gene: TRBV20-1
j_gene: TRBJ2-5
CDR3aa: CSAKEETQYF

v_gene: TRBV9
j_gene: TRBJ2-5
CDR3aa: CASSVAGHSRGETQYF

v_gene: TRBV11-2
j_gene: TRBJ2-5
CDR3aa: CASSSTLPDQETQYF

v_gene: TRBV5-1
j_gene: TRBJ2-7
CDR3aa: CASSLAGRQEDEQYF

v_gene: TRBV14
j_gene: TRBJ1-6
CDR3aa: CASSQVGGGSSPLHF

v_gene: TRBV6-1
j_gene: TRBJ2-5
CDR3aa: CASSPLREGGTRETQYF

v_gene: TRBV12-3/TRBV12-4
j_gene: TRBJ2-3
CDR3aa: CASSLYRGPWGTDTQYF

v_gene: TRBV12-3/TRBV12-4
j_gene: TRBJ2-5
CDR3aa: CASSQGLAGSRETQYF

v_gene: TRBV4-1
j_gene: TRBJ2-2
CDR3aa: CASSPRLVSSHGELFF

v_gene: TRBV12-3/TRBV12-4
j_gene: TRBJ2-3
CDR3aa: CASSSSPSGRAPVFFPDTQYF

v_gene: TRBV20-1
j_gene: TRBJ2-1
CDR3aa: CCARAVLAGELYNEQFF